The rows below give T cell receptor beta chains drawn from one sample of a study of cytomegalovirus exposure and HLA in healthy donors. Produced via immunoSEQ multiplex PCR; TCRdb's table is partial and in-frame only. The sample yields over 150,000 clones, 80% seen once. Sequenced sample: PBMCs. The source of these receptors is a woman aged 45-65 years in good health and CMV-seropositive. CDR3s include the opening cysteine and the closing phenylalanine or tryptophan. A D gene is named only where the DNA matches it firmly. Only some rows state a clone size, as once, few, many or a class for expanded clones.

clone_size d_call cdr3_length j_call v_call cdr3_aa cdr3_nt
NA NA 13 TRBJ1-1 TRBV29-1 CSGRGGVNTEAFF TGCAGCGGGCGGGGCGGGGTGAACACTGAAGCTTTCTTT
NA NA 16 TRBJ2-2 TRBV9 CASSVDVTANTGELFF TGTGCCAGCAGCGTAGATGTAACAGCGAACACCGGGGAGCTGTTTTTT
once NA 15 TRBJ1-1 TRBV27 CASSLYKTGDTEAFF TGTGCCAGCAGTTTATATAAGACGGGGGACACTGAAGCTTTCTTT
NA NA 12 TRBJ1-2 TRBV11-3 CASSLLTYGYTF TGTGCCAGCAGTCTACTAACCTATGGCTACACCTTC
NA TRBD1 15 TRBJ1-2 TRBV13 CASSFGTGVSYGYTF TGTGCCAGCAGCTTTGGGACAGGGGTAAGCTATGGCTACACCTTC
NA NA 15 TRBJ1-1 TRBV5-8 CASSLSVVMNTEAFF TGTGCCAGCAGCTTGTCGGTGGTCATGAACACTGAAGCTTTCTTT
NA NA 15 TRBJ2-6 TRBV5-1 CASSSDITGANVLTF TGCGCCAGCAGCTCAGACATAACTGGGGCCAACGTCCTGACTTTC
once TRBD2 14 TRBJ2-1 TRBV7-3 CASSARTSSHEQFF TGTGCCAGCAGCGCGAGGACTAGTTCACATGAGCAGTTCTTC
NA TRBD1 21 TRBJ2-3 TRBV10-1 CASRDRDAGSGVVRGTDTQYF TGCGCCAGCAGGGACAGGGATGCAGGGTCGGGAGTGGTGCGGGGCACAGATACGCAGTATTTT
NA NA 15 TRBJ1-2 TRBV18 CASSPPAGANYGYTF TGTGCCAGCTCACCACCGGCGGGGGCCAACTATGGCTACACCTTC
few TRBD2 15 TRBJ2-1 TRBV6-6 CASTYPGPSGIEQFF TGTGCCAGCACTTACCCTGGGCCTAGCGGGATTGAGCAGTTCTTC
NA NA 15 TRBJ1-1 TRBV28 CASRSMWGSRTEAFF TGTGCCAGCAGATCTATGTGGGGCTCCCGAACTGAAGCTTTCTTT
once TRBD2 17 TRBJ2-1 TRBV7-6 CASSLAGLAGGPDEQFF TGTGCCAGCAGCTTAGCCGGACTAGCGGGGGGGCCAGATGAGCAGTTCTTC
NA TRBD1 13 TRBJ2-7 TRBV7-8 CASSTRTGYEQYF TGTGCCAGCAGTACGCGGACAGGGTACGAGCAGTACTTC
NA NA 17 TRBJ2-6 TRBV5-6 CASSVIRGAIGANVLTF TGTGCCAGCAGCGTAATCAGGGGGGCAATTGGGGCCAACGTCCTGACTTTC
NA NA 12 TRBJ2-7 TRBV7-9 CASSLEASRQYF TGTGCCAGCAGCTTAGAAGCTTCCCGGCAGTACTTC
NA NA 13 TRBJ1-5 TRBV19 CATSRQTFQPQHF TGTGCCACGTCACGACAGACCTTTCAGCCCCAGCATTTT
NA NA 19 TRBJ2-2 TRBV14 CASSLRVPDTGANTGELFF TGTGCCAGCAGCCTTCGGGTCCCGGACACCGGAGCGAACACCGGGGAGCTGTTTTTT
NA TRBD1 17 TRBJ1-3 TRBV11-2 CASSMITGTGGGNTIYF TGTGCCAGCAGCATGATCACCGGGACAGGGGGTGGAAACACCATATATTTT
NA NA 14 TRBJ2-7 TRBV6-5 CASSYGRSVMEQYF TGTGCCAGCAGTTACGGCAGGTCAGTTATGGAGCAGTACTTC
NA NA 15 TRBJ2-2 TRBV11-3 CASSLDYKNTGELFF TGTGCCAGCAGCTTAGATTACAAGAACACCGGGGAGCTGTTTTTT
NA TRBD2 16 TRBJ2-5 TRBV28 CASSSRGLARGETQYF TGTGCCAGCAGTTCCCGCGGACTAGCGAGGGGAGAGACCCAGTACTTC
NA TRBD2 15 TRBJ2-1 TRBV6-1 CASSATSGGSHEQFF TGTGCCAGCAGCGCTACTAGCGGGGGGTCGCATGAGCAGTTCTTC
NA TRBD1 16 TRBJ2-7 TRBV19 CASSSGPGQGIYEQYF TGTGCCAGTAGTTCAGGACCGGGACAGGGGATCTACGAGCAGTACTTC
NA NA 14 TRBJ2-7 TRBV7-2 CASSPGGTSYEQYF TGTGCCAGCAGCCCCGGCGGGACCTCCTACGAGCAGTACTTC
NA NA 14 TRBJ1-1 TRBV19 CASTLGGMNTEAFF TGTGCCAGTACCCTCGGGGGGATGAACACTGAAGCTTTCTTT
NA NA 22 TRBJ2-3 TRBV27 CASSLRAAAWGGASFSTDTQYF TGTGCCAGCAGTTTAAGGGCGGCCGCGTGGGGGGGCGCAAGTTTCAGCACAGATACGCAGTATTTT
NA NA 14 TRBJ1-1 TRBV7-9 CASSLALEGPEAFF TGTGCCAGCAGCTTAGCGCTCGAGGGTCCTGAAGCTTTCTTT
NA TRBD2 15 TRBJ2-1 TRBV19 CASRELAATYNEQFF TGTGCCAGTAGAGAACTAGCGGCCACTTACAATGAGCAGTTCTTC
few NA 14 TRBJ2-7 TRBV7-8 CASSLGGRYNEQYF TGTGCCAGCAGTCTAGGAGGCAGGTATAACGAGCAGTACTTC
NA NA 13 TRBJ2-5 TRBV19 CASSISDGETQYF TGTGCCAGTAGTATCAGTGACGGGGAGACCCAGTACTTC
NA NA 15 TRBJ1-5 TRBV6-1 CASSANRVGNQPQHF TGTGCCAGCAGTGCAAACAGGGTGGGCAATCAGCCCCAGCATTTT
NA TRBD1 14 TRBJ1-6 TRBV6-1 CASSPTGDNSPLHF TGTGCCAGCAGTCCGACAGGGGACAATTCACCCCTCCACTTT
NA NA 13 TRBJ1-3 TRBV5-3 CARSLERGNTIYF TGTGCCAGAAGCTTGGAGCGGGGAAACACCATATATTTT
NA TRBD2 15 TRBJ2-5 TRBV6-6 CASTYPAGGRETQYF TGTGCCAGCACCTACCCAGCGGGAGGTCGGGAGACCCAGTACTTC
NA TRBD2 15 TRBJ2-2 TRBV7-6 CASSLATSGTGELFF TGTGCCAGCAGCTTAGCGACTAGCGGAACCGGGGAGCTGTTTTTT
NA NA 16 TRBJ1-3 TRBV4-3 CASSSRHSGAGNTIYF TGCGCCAGCAGCTCAAGGCACTCAGGGGCTGGAAACACCATATATTTT
few TRBD1 14 TRBJ1-5 TRBV11-2 CASSPGQGGQPQHF TGTGCCAGCAGCCCTGGACAGGGAGGTCAGCCCCAGCATTTT
once NA 13 TRBJ1-1 TRBV11-2 CASSFLLNTEAFF TGTGCCAGCAGCTTCCTCCTGAACACTGAAGCTTTCTTT
NA NA 16 TRBJ1-1 TRBV7-2 CASSLGFRGASTEAFF TGTGCCAGCAGCTTAGGTTTTCGGGGGGCGAGCACTGAAGCTTTCTTT
NA TRBD1 16 TRBJ2-1 TRBV18 CASSPNQGASSSEQFF TGTGCCAGCTCACCCAACCAGGGGGCGTCGTCCAGTGAGCAGTTCTTC
NA TRBD2 14 TRBJ2-7 TRBV4-2 CASSQDRTSDEQYF TGTGCCAGCAGCCAAGATAGGACTAGCGACGAGCAGTACTTC
few TRBD1 15 TRBJ1-4 TRBV14 CASSPGTGGVEKLFF TGTGCCAGCAGCCCCGGGACAGGGGGCGTTGAAAAACTGTTTTTT
NA NA 16 TRBJ1-4 TRBV13 CASYRGRPESPEKLFF TGTGCCAGCTACCGGGGGAGACCGGAAAGTCCGGAAAAACTGTTTTTT
once TRBD1 15 TRBJ2-2 TRBV6-1 CASSSRQGYSGELFF TGTGCCAGCAGTTCACGACAGGGGTATTCCGGGGAGCTGTTTTTT
NA TRBD2 15 TRBJ2-2 TRBV7-6 CASSLALAEGGELFF TGTGCCAGCAGCTTAGCACTAGCGGAGGGCGGGGAGCTGTTTTTT
NA NA 16 TRBJ2-5 TRBV6-1 CASSEGPTGLEETQYF TGTGCCAGCAGCGAAGGCCCCACAGGATTGGAAGAGACCCAGTACTTC
few TRBD1 15 TRBJ1-4 TRBV4-3 CASSQQQGAGEKLFF TGCGCCAGCAGCCAGCAACAGGGGGCAGGAGAAAAACTGTTTTTT
few NA 14 TRBJ1-1 TRBV4-1 CASSRGQKNTEAFF TGCGCCAGCAGCCGGGGACAAAAGAACACTGAAGCTTTCTTT
NA NA 12 TRBJ2-3 TRBV18 CASSPQADTQYF TGTGCCAGCTCACCCCAGGCGGATACGCAGTATTTT
once NA 14 TRBJ1-1 TRBV7-2 CASSASDRGTEAFF TGTGCCAGCAGCGCCTCGGACAGAGGCACTGAAGCTTTCTTT
few NA 15 TRBJ1-2 TRBV4-2 CASSQELKHNYGYTF TGTGCCAGCAGCCAAGAACTGAAGCATAACTATGGCTACACCTTC
NA NA 15 TRBJ1-2 TRBV6-5 CASSYSSGGDYGYTF TGTGCCAGCAGTTACTCGTCCGGGGGGGACTATGGCTACACCTTC
NA NA 12 TRBJ1-2 TRBV21-1 CAPPGGEDGYTF TGTGCCCCACCCGGGGGGGAGGATGGCTACACCTTC
NA NA 18 TRBJ2-1 TRBV27 CASSLSWLAKSSYNEQFF TGTGCCAGCAGTTTATCGTGGCTAGCGAAGAGCTCCTACAATGAGCAGTTCTTC
NA TRBD1 15 TRBJ1-2 TRBV4-3 CASSRVEGQERGYTF TGCGCCAGCAGCCGAGTAGAAGGACAGGAGCGTGGCTACACCTTC